Listed here are 5 T cell receptor beta chains from one sample, sequenced in a study of blood T cells in healthy people across ages. PCR was performed a second time for about 7 to 11 cycles using a sample-barcoded 5' primer and a J-beta primer mix. MiXCR was run by TCRdb on the 5' RACE reads, yielding one entry per CDR3 protein. The sample holds approximately 2,000,000 distinct CDR3 sequences, 30% to 40% seen once. The sample consisted of blood. These receptor sequences come from a human donor in good health.

The table lists this clonotype with many counts. The chain's CDR3 is CASSPTGRYEQYF. As DNA, the CDR3 is TGTGCCAGCAGTCCTACAGGGAGATACGAGCAGTACTTC. J is TRBJ2-5 and V is TRBV5-6; D might be TRBD1 (6 bases). The DNA end is a closer match to TRBJ2-7, so the J assignment may be wrong. Germline V lookup: CDR1 SGHDT, CDR2 YYEEEE. The CDR3 consists of 13 residues.

The chain has TRBV24-1 and TRBJ2-5, with 10 positions matching TRBD1. Trimming took 3 bases from V and 4 from J; bases not matched to a gene: 4. The germline V gene encodes CDR1 KGHDR and CDR2 SFDVKD. This CDR3 is built from 15 residues. CDR3 protein: CATSDPRDRGETQYF. CDR3 sequence (DNA): TGTGCCACCAGTGATCCCCGGGACAGGGGAGAGACCCAGTACTTC.

This clonotype was seen a handful of times. The V and J genes are TRBV5-1 and TRBJ2-5, with a tentative D call TRBD1 (6 bases). The CDR3 consists of 11 residues. The germline V gene encodes CDR1 SGHRS and CDR2 YFSETQ. Trimming stripped 8 bases from V and 11 bases from J, with 16 bases between. The CDR3 sequence: CASTGHEEQYF. CDR3 nucleotide sequence: TGCGCCAGTACGGGACACGAAGAGCAGTACTTC. The complete variable domain, with remaining parts taken from reference TRBV5-1 and TRBJ2-5, reads KAGVTQTPRYLIKTRGQQVTLSCSPISGHRSVSWYQQTPGQGLQFLFEYFSETQRNKGNFPGRFSGRQFSNSRSEMNVSTLELGDSALYLCASTGHEEQYFGPGTRLLVL.

The chain joins TRBV20-1 to TRBJ2-1; 7 positions match TRBD2. The J segment lost 3 bases and the V segment lost 7 bases, leaving 6 bases of the junction unmatched. The CDR3 contains 13 residues. The germline V gene has CDR1 DFQATT and CDR2 SNEGSKA (reference sequence). CDR3 coding DNA: TGCAGTGTTACGGGACTACTCTACAATGAGCAGTTCTTC. Translated: CSVTGLLYNEQFF.

About this clonotype itself: A junction end diverges from the germline sequence, so it may reflect a read error. V gene TRBV20-1 combines with J gene TRBJ1-1; the match to TRBD1 covers 8 bases. CDR3 length: 14 residues. CDR1 is DFQATT, CDR2 SNEGSKA, per germline (reference sequence). The CDR3 DNA is TGTAGTGCTAGAGAAGGGACAGGTACCCCTGAAGCTTTCTTT. Translation gives CSAREGTGTPEAFF.